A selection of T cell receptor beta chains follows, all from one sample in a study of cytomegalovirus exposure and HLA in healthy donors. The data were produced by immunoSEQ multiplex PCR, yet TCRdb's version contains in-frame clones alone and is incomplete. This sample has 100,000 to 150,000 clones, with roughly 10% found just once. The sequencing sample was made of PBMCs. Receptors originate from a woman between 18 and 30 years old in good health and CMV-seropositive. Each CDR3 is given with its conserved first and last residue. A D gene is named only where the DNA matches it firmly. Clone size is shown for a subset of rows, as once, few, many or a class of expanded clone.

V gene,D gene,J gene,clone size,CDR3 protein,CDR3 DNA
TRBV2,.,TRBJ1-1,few,CASSKEGGATEAFF,TGTGCCAGCAGTAAGGAAGGGGGGGCCACTGAAGCTTTCTTT
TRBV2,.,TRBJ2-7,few,CASRPPDYEQYF,TGTGCCAGCAGGCCCCCGGACTACGAGCAGTACTTC
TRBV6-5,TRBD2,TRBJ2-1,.,CASSSISGGPYNEQFF,TGTGCCAGCAGTTCCATTAGCGGGGGGCCCTACAATGAGCAGTTCTTC
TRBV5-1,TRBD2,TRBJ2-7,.,CASSLLDIAGGDSSYEQYF,TGCGCCAGCAGCTTACTGGATATAGCGGGAGGTGATAGCTCCTACGAGCAGTACTTC
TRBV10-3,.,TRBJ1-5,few,CASGGPSNQPQHF,TGTGCCTCGGGGGGGCCGAGCAATCAGCCCCAGCATTTT
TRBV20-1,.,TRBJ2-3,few,CSARTDTQYF,TGCAGTGCTCGTACAGATACGCAGTATTTT
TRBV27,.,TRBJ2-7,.,CASGLWENEQYF,TGTGCCAGTGGACTCTGGGAAAACGAGCAGTACTTC
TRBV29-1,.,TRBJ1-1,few,CSGQGAGSTEAFF,TGCAGCGGTCAAGGGGCAGGTAGCACTGAAGCTTTCTTT
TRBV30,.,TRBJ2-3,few,CAWSIGGSSTDTQYF,TGTGCCTGGTCCATCGGAGGGAGTAGCACAGATACGCAGTATTTT
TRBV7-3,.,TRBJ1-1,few,CASSLGHDNTEAFF,TGTGCCAGCAGCTTAGGACATGACAACACTGAAGCTTTCTTT
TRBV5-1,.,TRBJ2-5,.,CASSFRLAAYQETQYF,TGCGCCAGCAGCTTTAGGCTAGCAGCGTACCAAGAGACCCAGTACTTC
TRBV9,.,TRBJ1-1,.,CASSVGGDTEAFF,TGTGCCAGCAGCGTAGGGGGGGACACTGAAGCTTTCTTT
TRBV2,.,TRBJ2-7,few,CASSEPPGGEQYF,TGTGCCAGCAGTGAGCCCCCCGGCGGGGAGCAGTACTTC
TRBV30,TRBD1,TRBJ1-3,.,CAWIYPTGPGNTIYF,TGTGCCTGGATATATCCGACAGGGCCTGGAAACACCATATATTTT
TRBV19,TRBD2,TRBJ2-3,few,CASKAGGPPDTQYF,TGTGCCAGTAAAGCGGGAGGGCCTCCAGATACGCAGTATTTT
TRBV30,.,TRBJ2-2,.,CAWTRNPGGARTGELFF,TGTGCCTGGACCCGCAACCCGGGGGGCGCAAGGACCGGGGAGCTGTTTTTT
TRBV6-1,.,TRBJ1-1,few,CASSKGDTEAFF,TGTGCCAGTTCAAAGGGGGACACTGAAGCTTTCTTT